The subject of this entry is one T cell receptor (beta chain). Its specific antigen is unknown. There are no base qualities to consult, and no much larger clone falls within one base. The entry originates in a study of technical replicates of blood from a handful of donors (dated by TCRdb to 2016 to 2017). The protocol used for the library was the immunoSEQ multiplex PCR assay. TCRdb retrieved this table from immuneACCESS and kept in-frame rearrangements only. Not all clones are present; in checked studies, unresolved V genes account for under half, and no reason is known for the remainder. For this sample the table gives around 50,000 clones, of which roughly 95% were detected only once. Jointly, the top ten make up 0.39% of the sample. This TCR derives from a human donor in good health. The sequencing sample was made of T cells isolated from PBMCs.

In nucleotides, the sequence is TGTGCCAGCAGCTTAACAGGGGGGGCGGGAGCCGTCGGGACCGGGGAGCTGTTTTTT. This is translated as CASSLTGGAGAVGTGELFF. This chain joins TRBV7-3 to TRBJ2-2; a weak D assignment points to TRBD2 (7 bases agree). The CDR3 goes from the cysteine to the phenylalanine over 19 residues. Only CDR3 DNA is held: 57 bases, read in frame from base 1. The V end loses 0 bases and the J end loses 5 bases, and a stretch of 22 bases separates them. CDR1 and CDR2 are drawn from the germline V gene: SGHTA, FQGTGA.